The subject of this entry is one T cell receptor beta chain. This table comes from immunoSEQ multiplex PCR, and its TCRdb copy is limited to in-frame clones, with some not included. The table records approximately 77,000 clones, 85% of them present only once. This sample is part of a study of OX40 agonist ivuxolimab in advanced cancers. The CDR3 totals 20 residues. Trimming shortened V by 0 bases and J by 3 bases, and 26 bases separated the two germline ends. CDR1 and CDR2 (germline): SGHTS, YDEGEE. The TCR sequence derives from an adult with an advanced solid tumor such as melanoma, head and neck, liver or kidney cancer. The chain combines TRBV5-8 with TRBJ2-3, with D perhaps matching TRBD2 (6 bases). The material was CD4+ or CD8+ T cells sorted from blood, obtained in a trial of the OX40 agonist ivuxolimab. The CDR3 coding sequence is TGTGCCAGCAGCTTGGCCCTGGCTAGCGACTCTTTTGGTAGTACAGATACGCAGTATTTT. Translation: CASSLALASDSFGSTDTQYF.